This TCR beta chain was obtained from a study of T cells in Graves' hyperthyroidism and ophthalmopathy. Researchers took RNA transcripts and amplified the TCR beta CDR3 regions from them. Using the HTBI primer set, a first-round RT-PCR was run on the TCR CDR3. A single record per CDR3 protein comes from TCRdb applying MiXCR to the multiplex PCR reads. Of some 350,000 distinct CDR3 sequences listed, about a fifth are singletons. The CDR3 extends over 17 amino acids. The junction had 13 bases not matched to a gene; V was cut back by 1 base and J by 7 bases. The germline V gene encodes CDR1 PRHDT and CDR2 FYEKMQ (reference sequence). A patient was excluded if there was uncontrolled infection, other autoimmune disease, pregnancy or lactation.

Sequenced sample: blood. The clonotype comes from a woman younger than 30 with Graves' hyperthyroidism. This rearrangement joins TRBV13 to TRBJ1-5, with 7 bases matching TRBD1. Here the CDR3 reads CASSLVGPTGHGQPQHF. CDR3 bases: TGTGCCAGCAGCTTAGTGGGCCCGACAGGGCATGGCCAGCCCCAGCATTTT.